Listed here is a single TCR beta chain. Other DNA sequences in this specimen translate into the identical CDR3. Original data processing: Using reference gene primer amplification, nucleated cell counts were estimated. Clones were sequenced by immunoSEQ multiplex PCR, and TCRdb holds only the in-frame ones, with some missing. V and J calls and clone size are those listed in that table; D and trimming were worked out from the DNA. The table has about 97,000 clones, about nine tenths seen once. This specimen comes from a study of blood T cell repertoires in COVID-19. Study in general: The analysed material was cDNA or gDNA that came from T cells, B-cell-depleted T cells, or PBMCs.

CDR3 size: 12 residues. Germline values: CDR1 MNHEY, CDR2 SMNVEV (reference sequence). V lost 5 bases to trimming and J lost 4 bases, with 6 bases between them. Input material: peripheral blood. This TCR came from a man over 45 with acute or convalescent COVID-19. V and J are TRBV27 and TRBJ1-5; weak D call: TRBD1 (5 bases). The CDR3 coding sequence is TGTGCCAGCAGTGGACAAAATCAGCCCCAGCATTTT. This encodes CASSGQNQPQHF.